This T cell receptor (beta chain) was profiled in a study of blood T cells in healthy people across ages. CDR1 is SGHTA and CDR2 is FQGTGA in the germline V gene. The CDR3 extends over 15 amino acids. Through a sample-barcoded 5' primer and a J-beta primer mix, a second PCR was run for 7 to 11 cycles. TCRdb re-analysed the 5' RACE reads in MiXCR, keeping a single row per CDR3 protein. The table lists around 750,000 distinct CDR3 sequences, 50% to 65% of them singletons. This TCR was recovered from a man older than 75 in good health. The chain links TRBV7-3 to TRBJ2-4, with D unclear. The J call is uncertain, as TRBJ2-7 better fits the DNA end. Sequencing was carried out using blood. The DNA of the CDR3 is TGTGCCAGCAGCGCCTTAGGGTTTGGGGTGGGCGAGCAGTACTTC. Encoded protein: CASSALGFGVGEQYF.